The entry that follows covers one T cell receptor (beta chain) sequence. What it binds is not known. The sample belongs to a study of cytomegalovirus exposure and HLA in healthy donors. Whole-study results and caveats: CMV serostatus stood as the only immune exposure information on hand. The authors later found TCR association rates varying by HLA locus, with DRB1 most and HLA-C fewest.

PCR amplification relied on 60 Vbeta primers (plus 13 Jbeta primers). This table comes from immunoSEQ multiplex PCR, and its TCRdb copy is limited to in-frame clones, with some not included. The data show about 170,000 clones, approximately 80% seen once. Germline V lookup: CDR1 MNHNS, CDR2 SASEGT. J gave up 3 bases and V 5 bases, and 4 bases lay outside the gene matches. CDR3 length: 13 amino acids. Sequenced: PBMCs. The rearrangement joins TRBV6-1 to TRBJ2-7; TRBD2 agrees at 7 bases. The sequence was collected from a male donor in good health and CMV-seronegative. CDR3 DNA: TGTGCCAGCAGTCGCGGGGGTGGCTACGAGCAGTACTTC. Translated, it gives CASSRGGGYEQYF.